This entry lists 25 T cell receptor beta chains sequenced from one sample in a study of vaccination effects on CD4 cells after COVID-19 (dated by TCRdb to between 2021 and 2024). Their antigens are not known. After more than 9 days of culture, CD4+ T cells were isolated with the EasySep CD4+ T cell isolation kit. PCR-confirmed SARS-CoV-2 infection had occurred in convalescent patients between March and December 2020, before the Alpha, Beta and Delta variants emerged in the United States. Each participant received two doses of an mRNA SARS-CoV-2 vaccine, either BNT162b2 or mRNA-1273. Library generation was performed with the immunoSEQ multiplex PCR assay. TCRdb took this table from immuneACCESS and kept in-frame rearrangements with V and J called. Such tables lack part of the clones; where checked against another copy, unresolved V genes explain under half of the gap, and the rest is unexplained. This sample comprises 35,000 to 45,000 clones, 76% of them detected only once. The ten top clones hold 3% to 4% of the sample.

The source was CD4+ T cells from PBMCs cultured without peptide, collected after COVID-19 vaccination. The source of these receptors is a human donor who had a prior SARS-CoV-2 infection.

This rearrangement joins TRBV18 to TRBJ2-6; D gene uncertain. The CDR3 covers 15 residues. The germline gives CDR1 KGHSH, CDR2 LQKENI. V gave up 5 bases and J gave up 0 bases, with 8 bases separating them. CDR3 protein: CASSALISGANVLTF. The CDR3 DNA follows: TGTGCCAGCTCAGCTCTCATCTCTGGGGCCAACGTCCTGACTTTC.

This chain uses TRBV12-3 or TRBV12-4 with TRBJ1-1; unclear D gene. This CDR3 region has 12 residues. V lost 6 bases and J lost 5, with 10 bases in between. The CDR3, as DNA: TGTGCCAGCAGCCGGCCGGGAACTGAAGCTTTCTTT. It encodes CASSRPGTEAFF.

On this clone: In the same sample, other DNA sequences code for this CDR3. The rearrangement uses TRBV11-1 and TRBJ2-5; D not resolved. This CDR3 has 13 residues. Germline CDR1 SGHAT, CDR2 FQDESV (reference sequence). V gave up 6 bases and J gave up 0 bases, with 8 bases separating them. Here the CDR3 reads CASSLDYQETQYF. CDR3 nucleotide sequence: TGTGCCAGCAGTCTTGACTACCAAGAGACCCAGTACTTC.

V usage is TRBV10-3 and J usage is TRBJ2-2; no clear D gene. Trimming left V 6 bases short and J 3 bases short, with 8 bases between. CDR1 is ENHRY and CDR2 is SYGVKD in the germline V gene. There are 13 residues in the CDR3. The CDR3 sequence: CAIREPYTGELFF. Written as DNA, the CDR3 is TGTGCCATCAGGGAACCTTACACCGGGGAGCTGTTTTTT.

The chain recombines TRBV9 with TRBJ2-1, with D possibly TRBD2 on 5 matching bases. Germline assignment: CDR1 SGDLS and CDR2 YYNGEE. V lost 3 bases and J lost 1, with 11 bases in between. The CDR3 runs to 15 residues. The CDR3 region is CASSADSDSYNEQFF. As DNA, the CDR3 is TGTGCCAGCAGCGCGGACTCCGATTCCTACAATGAGCAGTTCTTC.

The table lists this clone with a count of one. This chain joins TRBV7-2 and TRBJ2-3; 10 bases fit TRBD2. V shed 1 base, J shed 2 bases, and the junction held 3 bases outside the gene matches. The CDR3 covers 16 residues. Germline CDR1 and CDR2: SGHTA and FQGNSA. The CDR3 DNA reads as TGTGCCAGCAGCTTAGTACTAGCGGGACCCACAGATACGCAGTATTTT. As protein: CASSLVLAGPTDTQYF.

This chain uses TRBV12-3 or TRBV12-4 with TRBJ2-1; D gene uncertain. The V end was cut by 2 bases, the J end by 7 bases, with 6 bases between. CDR3 length: 12 amino acids. Here the CDR3 DNA reads TGTGCCAGCAGTTTAACGGGTAATGAGCAGTTCTTC. It is translated as CASSLTGNEQFF.

The rearrangement joins TRBV19 to TRBJ2-3; D is possibly TRBD1 (6 bases). Trimming took off 6 bases at V and 2 bases at J, with 12 bases between the two ends. Per the germline V gene, CDR1 is LNHDA and CDR2 is SQIVND (reference sequence). The CDR3 is made up of 14 amino acids. The CDR3 DNA reads TGTGCCAGTAGCAGGACAGTTTTCACAGATACGCAGTATTTT. Protein product: CASSRTVFTDTQYF. The complete variable domain, with remaining parts taken from reference TRBV19 and TRBJ2-3, reads DGGITQSPKYLFRKEGQNVTLSCEQNLNHDAMYWYRQDPGQGLRLIYYSQIVNDFQKGDIAEGYSVSREKKESFPLTVTSAQKNPTAFYLCASSRTVFTDTQYFGPGTRLTVL.

This chain connects TRBV4-2 to TRBJ2-7; 11 nucleotides line up with TRBD1. Germline V gives CDR1 LGHNA, CDR2 YNFKEQ. This CDR3 has 16 residues. The V segment lost 4 bases and the J segment 3 bases; nucleotides outside the gene matches: 8. CDR3 in DNA: TGTGCCAGCAGCCGCGAAGCCGGGACAGGGGGCTACGAGCAGTACTTC. The encoded protein is CASSREAGTGGYEQYF.

This chain joins TRBV6-1 and TRBJ1-1, with D unresolved. Per the germline V gene, CDR1 is MNHNS and CDR2 is SASEGT. Trimming cost V 1 base and J 11 bases, with 14 bases left between them. The CDR3 extends over 13 amino acids. Here the CDR3 reads CASSEEAGSSAFF. DNA of the CDR3: TGTGCCAGCAGTGAAGAGGCGGGATCCTCTGCTTTCTTT.

This rearrangement joins TRBV7-9 to TRBJ2-4; no clear D. The ends were cut back, 6 bases at V and 8 bases at J, with 14 bases in the middle. The germline CDR1 and CDR2 sequences are SEHNR and FQNEAQ (reference sequence). The CDR3 runs to 13 residues. CDR3 region: CASSQVVGYIQYF. The CDR3 nucleotides are TGTGCCAGCAGTCAAGTCGTAGGGTACATTCAGTACTTC.

The rearrangement uses TRBV18 and TRBJ2-7; D unresolved. Trimming took 2 bases from V and 6 from J, leaving 14 bases between them. The length of the CDR3 is 14 residues. CDR1 and CDR2 from the germline V gene are KGHSH and LQKENI. The CDR3 spells CASSPSPAPAEQYF. CDR3 bases: TGTGCCAGCTCACCATCGCCAGCTCCGGCCGAGCAGTACTTC.

This chain connects TRBV18 to TRBJ1-1; maybe TRBD1 (5 bases). Germline V gene data show CDR1 as KGHSH and CDR2 as LQKENI. V gave up 0 bases and J gave up 0 bases, with 11 bases separating them. The CDR3 is 16 residues long. The CDR3 bases are TGTGCCAGCTCACCACCGGGGGACTGGGTGAACACTGAAGCTTTCTTT. This encodes CASSPPGDWVNTEAFF.

This clone was recorded once. The chain has TRBV11-3 and TRBJ2-3; tentative D call: TRBD2 (6 bases). V dropped 1 base and J dropped 5 bases, with 7 bases sitting between them. CDR3 length equals 13 residues. The germline CDR1 and CDR2 sequences are SGHNT and YENEEA. CDR3 coding DNA: TGTGCCAGCAGCTTAGGGAGGGTAGATACGCAGTATTTT. It translates to CASSLGRVDTQYF. The variable domain in full, completed from reference TRBV11-3 and TRBJ2-3, reads EAGVVQSPRYKIIEKKQPVAFWCNPISGHNTLYWYLQNLGQGPELLIRYENEEAVDDSQLPKDRFSAERLKGVDSTLKIQPAELGDSAVYLCASSLGRVDTQYFGPGTRLTVL.

V usage is TRBV4-3 and J usage is TRBJ2-5; no definite D call. The V and J ends lost 0 bases and 3 bases respectively, with 8 bases between them. The CDR3 is made up of 14 amino acids. In germline, CDR1 is LGHNA, CDR2 YSLEER. CDR3 sequence: CASSQDLKEETQYF. CDR3 nucleotide sequence: TGCGCCAGCAGCCAAGATTTAAAGGAAGAGACCCAGTACTTC.

This sequence joins TRBV9 and TRBJ2-3, with a possible D match to TRBD1 (6 bases). The V gene's germline CDR1 is SGDLS and CDR2 YYNGEE. The length of the CDR3 is 15 residues. Trimming stripped 6 bases from V and 0 bases from J, with 14 bases between. CDR3 sequence reads: CASTPGQTSTDTQYF. CDR3 DNA sequence: TGTGCCAGCACCCCGGGACAAACTAGCACAGATACGCAGTATTTT.

The chain couples TRBV4-2 to TRBJ2-7, with D possibly TRBD1 on 6 matching bases. The CDR3 sequence is 14 residues long. Trimming shortened V by 0 bases and J by 7 bases, and 13 bases separated the two germline ends. Looked up from germline, CDR1 is LGHNA and CDR2 is YNFKEQ. CDR3 in amino acids: CASSQEPRGWEQYF. The CDR3 DNA is TGTGCCAGCAGCCAAGAGCCCAGGGGCTGGGAGCAGTACTTC.

This clone was found a few times. The rearrangement joins TRBV6-2 or TRBV6-3 to TRBJ2-7, with D possibly TRBD2 on 5 matching bases. Trimming shortened V by 4 bases and J by 4 bases, and 20 bases separated the two germline ends. The germline gives CDR1 MNHEY, CDR2 SVGEGT. This CDR3 has 16 amino acids. CDR3 sequence reads: CASSSGFWPSVYEQYF. CDR3 bases: TGTGCCAGCAGTTCGGGGTTTTGGCCGTCAGTTTACGAGCAGTACTTC.

This chain joins TRBV6-5 and TRBJ1-1; 7 bases match TRBD1. V lost 2 bases to trimming and J lost 8 bases; unmatched junction nucleotides: 5. The CDR3 sequence is 13 residues long. CDR1 MNHEY and CDR2 SVGAGI come from the germline V gene. The CDR3 coding sequence is TGTGCCAGCAGTTACACTAAGGACAGGGAAGCTTTCTTT. It is translated as CASSYTKDREAFF.

The chain employs TRBV30 and TRBJ1-2, with D possibly matching TRBD1 (5 bases). The V end was cut by 4 bases, the J end by 2 bases, with 20 bases between. Germline lookup yields CDR1 GTSNPN and CDR2 SVGIG (reference sequence). The CDR3 is made up of 16 amino acids. The CDR3 region has the DNA TGTGCCTGGAATGAGGGGTGGGATCTAAGCAACTATGGCTACACCTTC. Its protein is CAWNEGWDLSNYGYTF.

This chain connects TRBV4-1 to TRBJ2-5, with D hard to call. The germline V gene has CDR1 MGHRA and CDR2 YSYEKL. CDR3 length equals 16 residues. Between the trimmed V and J ends, which lost 1 base and 5 bases, there was a span of 17 bases. CDR3 region: CASSQGTPVSEETQYF. In DNA, the CDR3 is TGCGCCAGCAGCCAAGGCACCCCAGTTTCCGAGGAGACCCAGTACTTC.

The J gene is TRBJ2-3, the V gene TRBV3-1 (or the pseudogene TRBV3-2); 8 bases agree with TRBD1. Trimming took 3 bases from V and 4 from J; bases not matched to a gene: 3. The germline gives CDR1 LGHDT, CDR2 YNNKEL (reference sequence). The CDR3 spans 14 residues. The CDR3 here is CASSQEQGADTQYF. The CDR3 region has the DNA TGTGCCAGCAGCCAGGAACAGGGGGCAGATACGCAGTATTTT.

The chain employs TRBV11-2 and TRBJ1-3, with 7 bases that match TRBD1. The trim removed 6 bases at V and 1 base at J, leaving 12 bases unmatched. Germline V gene lookup returns CDR1 SGHAT and CDR2 FQNNGV. CDR3 length: 17 amino acids. This CDR3 is CASSIPAGGWSGNTIYF. The CDR3 coding sequence is TGTGCCAGCAGTATCCCGGCAGGGGGGTGGTCTGGAAACACCATATATTTT.

This clone has only one observation. V usage is TRBV6-5 and J usage is TRBJ2-7, with D perhaps TRBD1 or TRBD2 (5 bases each). The CDR3 is 14 amino acids. In germline, CDR1 is MNHEY, CDR2 SVGAGI. The V end was cut by 6 bases, the J end by 2 bases, with 14 bases between. CDR3: CASRRGTTPYEQYF. CDR3 coding DNA: TGTGCCAGCAGAAGAGGGACGACCCCCTACGAGCAGTACTTC.

This sequence joins TRBV9 and TRBJ2-7, with D unresolved. With 3 bases removed from V and 0 bases from J, the gap between germline ends came to 4 bases. The CDR3 is 12 amino acids. Germline V gene lookup returns CDR1 SGDLS and CDR2 YYNGEE. CDR3 bases: TGTGCCAGCAGCGGCCCCTCCTACGAGCAGTACTTC. The encoded protein is CASSGPSYEQYF. The entire variable domain, with the rest obtained from reference TRBV9 and TRBJ2-7, is as follows: DSGVTQTPKHLITATGQRVTLRCSPRSGDLSVYWYQQSLDQGLQFLIQYYNGEERAKGNILERFSAQQFPDLHSELNLSSLELGDSALYFCASSGPSYEQYFGPGTRLTVT.